This TCR beta chain originates from a study of blood T cell repertoires in COVID-19. Overall study: COVID-19 samples collected from the United States, Italy and Spain covered acute and convalescent phases. From T cells, B-cell-depleted T cells, or PBMCs came the material, which was cDNA or gDNA.

This clone occurred once. Looked up from germline, CDR1 is SGHTA and CDR2 is FQGNSA. Trimming pared 5 bases from V and 4 bases from J, leaving 15 bases between. The length of the CDR3 is 14 residues. In the original analysis: From reference gene primer amplification, estimates of nucleated cell counts were derived. Data came from immunoSEQ multiplex PCR; TCRdb stores just in-frame clones and leaves some out. Clone size and V and J calls were adopted from that table, with D and trimming inferred from the DNA. The table lists around 88,000 clones, 90% to 95% of them singletons. The V gene is TRBV7-2, the J gene TRBJ2-7, with D possibly being TRBD1 (6 bases). The receptor comes from a man in his fifties or sixties with acute or convalescent COVID-19. Source material: peripheral blood. The CDR3 here is CASSPSVGGYEQYF. As DNA, the CDR3 is TGTGCCAGCAGCCCCAGTGTAGGGGGATACGAGCAGTACTTC.